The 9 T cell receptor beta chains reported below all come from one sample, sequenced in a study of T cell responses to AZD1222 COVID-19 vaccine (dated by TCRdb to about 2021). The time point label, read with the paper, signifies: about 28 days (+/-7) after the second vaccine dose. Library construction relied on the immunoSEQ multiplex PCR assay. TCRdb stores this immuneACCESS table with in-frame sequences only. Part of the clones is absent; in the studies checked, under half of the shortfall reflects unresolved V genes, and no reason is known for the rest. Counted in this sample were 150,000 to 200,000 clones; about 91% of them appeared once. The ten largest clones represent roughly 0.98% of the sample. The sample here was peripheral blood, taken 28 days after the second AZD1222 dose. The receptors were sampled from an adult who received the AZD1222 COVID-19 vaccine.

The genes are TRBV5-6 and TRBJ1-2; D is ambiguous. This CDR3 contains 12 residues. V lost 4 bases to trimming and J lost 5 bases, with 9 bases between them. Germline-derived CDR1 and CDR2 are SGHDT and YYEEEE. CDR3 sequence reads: CASSPLGYGYTF. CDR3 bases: TGTGCCAGCAGCCCCTTAGGGTATGGCTACACCTTC. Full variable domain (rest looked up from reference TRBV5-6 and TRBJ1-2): DAGVTQSPTHLIKTRGQQVTLRCSPKSGHDTVSWYQQALGQGPQFIFQYYEEEERQRGNFPDRFSGHQFPNYSSELNVNALLLGDSALYLCASSPLGYGYTFGSGTRLTVV.

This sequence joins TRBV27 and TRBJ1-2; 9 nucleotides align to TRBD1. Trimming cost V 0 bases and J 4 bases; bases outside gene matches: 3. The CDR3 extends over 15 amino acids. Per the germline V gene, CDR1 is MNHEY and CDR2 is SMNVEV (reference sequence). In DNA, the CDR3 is TGTGCCAGCAGTTTATCTGGGGGACAGGGCTATGGCTACACCTTC. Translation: CASSLSGGQGYGYTF.

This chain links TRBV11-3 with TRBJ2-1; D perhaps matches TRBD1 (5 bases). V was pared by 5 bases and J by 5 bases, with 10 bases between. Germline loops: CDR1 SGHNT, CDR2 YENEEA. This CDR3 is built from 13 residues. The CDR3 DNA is TGTGCCAGCAGCCCAGGGTCCCACAATGAGCAGTTCTTC. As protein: CASSPGSHNEQFF.

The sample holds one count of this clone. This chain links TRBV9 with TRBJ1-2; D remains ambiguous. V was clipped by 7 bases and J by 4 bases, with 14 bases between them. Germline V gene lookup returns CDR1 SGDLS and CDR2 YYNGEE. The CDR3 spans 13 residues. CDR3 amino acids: CASRPQDRYGYTF. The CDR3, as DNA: TGTGCCAGCCGCCCTCAGGACCGCTATGGCTACACCTTC.

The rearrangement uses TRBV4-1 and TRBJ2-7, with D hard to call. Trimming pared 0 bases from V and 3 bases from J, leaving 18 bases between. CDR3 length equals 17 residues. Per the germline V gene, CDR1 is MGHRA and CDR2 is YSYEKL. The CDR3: CASSQDSPGLGLYEQYF. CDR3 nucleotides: TGCGCCAGCAGCCAAGACTCGCCTGGGCTAGGTCTCTACGAGCAGTACTTC.

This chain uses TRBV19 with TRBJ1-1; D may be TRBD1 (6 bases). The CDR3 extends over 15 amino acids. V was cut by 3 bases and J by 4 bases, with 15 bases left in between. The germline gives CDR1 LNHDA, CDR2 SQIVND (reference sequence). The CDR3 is CASSINDRLGTEAFF. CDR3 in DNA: TGTGCCAGTAGTATTAACGACAGGTTGGGCACTGAAGCTTTCTTT.

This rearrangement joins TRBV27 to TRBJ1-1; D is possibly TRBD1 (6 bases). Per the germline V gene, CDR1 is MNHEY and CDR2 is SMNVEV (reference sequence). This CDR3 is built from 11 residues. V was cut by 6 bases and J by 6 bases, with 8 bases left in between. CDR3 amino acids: CASSGGPEAFF. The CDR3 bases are TGTGCCAGCAGCGGGGGGCCTGAAGCTTTCTTT.

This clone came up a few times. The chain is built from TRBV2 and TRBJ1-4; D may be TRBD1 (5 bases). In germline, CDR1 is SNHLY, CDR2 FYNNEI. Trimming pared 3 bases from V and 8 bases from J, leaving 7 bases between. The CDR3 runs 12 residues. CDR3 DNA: TGTGCCAGCAGTGAGGAGGGGGAAAAACTGTTTTTT. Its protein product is CASSEEGEKLFF.

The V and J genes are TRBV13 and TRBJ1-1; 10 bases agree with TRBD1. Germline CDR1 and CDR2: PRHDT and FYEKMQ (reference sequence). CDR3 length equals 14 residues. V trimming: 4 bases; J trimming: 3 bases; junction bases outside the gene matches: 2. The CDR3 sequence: CASSSGTGDTEAFF. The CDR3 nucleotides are TGTGCCAGCAGCTCCGGGACAGGGGACACTGAAGCTTTCTTT.